Listed below are T cell receptor beta chains from one sample, sequenced in a study of beta chain features in type 1 diabetes. Method: immunoSEQ multiplex PCR; TCRdb's copy keeps in-frame clones and lacks some. Counted here are fewer than 30,000 clones, 56% occurring once; the ten biggest clones make up under 1.5%. The sequenced material came from Tregs from blood. The receptors were gathered from a woman younger than 35 with type 1 diabetes. CDR3s leave out the opening cysteine and the closing phenylalanine or tryptophan. Expanded clones get a size class; other rows say once, few or many, or leave the size out.

v_call clone_size cdr3_aa
TRBV5-6 . ASSPPWGGERTKNIQY
TRBV28 few ASTISNQPQH
TRBV28 . ASSSAQGGEQY
TRBV6-4 . ASSDPSLAGVSGELF
TRBV30 . AWSGGKFGNQPQH
TRBV5-6 . ASSLLLAGASEQY
TRBV18 few ASSPTGGGSYEQY
TRBV6-5 . ASRSTSSGETQY
TRBV19 . ASSIQQGGEQF
TRBV6-1 . ASSPLRETQY
TRBV5-1 . ASSPIPEEIRGPYGYT
TRBV29-1 . SGTETGGSEAF
TRBV7-8 . ASSLETGGQYEQY
TRBV5-1 few ASSSGLQGFDNEQF
TRBV7-2 . ASSLELAVRETQY
TRBV7-2 . ASSLNRGLGTEAF
TRBV28 few ASSLTGGGPQH
TRBV27 few ASSPLGEGTDTQY
TRBV7-2 . ASSFHTDTQY
TRBV19 . ASSKKTGAGVSYEQY
TRBV5-1 . ASRASGETQY
TRBV9 . ASSGIGLVNEQF
TRBV2 . AIGQGLGYT
TRBV18 . ASSPVQGSNQPQH
TRBV14 few ASSQDRAGANVLT
TRBV10-3 few AIMGGLAGADTQY
TRBV11-3 . ASSSREAAF
TRBV7-9 . ASSLRSGTSVADEQF
TRBV29-1 . SVGQGPFYGYT
TRBV6-6 . ASRTGGPRHEQY
TRBV19 . ASNLAGARGNTGELF
TRBV7-9 few ASSFEDTQY
TRBV5-6 . ASSFLDSLDNEQF
TRBV5-1 . ASSWGAGAAHNEQF
TRBV5-1 . ASLPGTGGSYNEQF
TRBV29-1 . SVKFQEDSNQPQH
TRBV27 few ASSSRLAGSYNEQF
TRBV27 . ASSLSGQGLSYSPLH
TRBV28 . ASRTGQTVTGELF
TRBV29-1 . SSILNTEAF
TRBV19 . ASSLTVTTKNIQY
TRBV14 . ASSHRRQSSDSGNTIY
TRBV18 once ASSQPRTAFGELF
TRBV5-4 . ASSPASGLAGVHEQF
TRBV7-2 . ASSPTAVAGAYNEQF
TRBV14 . ASSQSPTSGPGEQF